The 3 T cell receptor beta chains below were found in one sample sequenced in a study of T cell repertoires in cytomegalovirus infection. One entry per CDR3 protein results from TCRdb running MiXCR on the reads. The profile shows some 940,000 distinct CDR3 sequences, roughly 30% of them singletons. What these receptors recognize is not known. Sequenced material: cultured CD8+ T cells from PBMCs, taken from culture after CMV antigen stimulation. The receptors were sampled from a human donor in good health (CMV status not recorded). Some clones in this sample may be carry-over from other donors' samples.

This clonotype occurred many times. The chain carries TRBV5-6 and TRBJ2-6; a weak D match, TRBD2 (6 bases). Germline CDR1 is SGHDT and CDR2 is YYEEEE. The CDR3 contains 17 residues. Trimming shortened V by 3 bases and J by 2 bases, and 15 bases separated the two germline ends. Here the CDR3 reads CASSSRDSGAGANVLTF. CDR3 nucleotides: TGTGCCAGCAGCTCGCGGGACTCTGGGGCTGGGGCCAACGTCCTGACTTTC.

The genes are TRBV2 and TRBJ1-5, with TRBD1 as a possible D gene (5 bases). Germline assignment: CDR1 SNHLY and CDR2 FYNNEI. Trimming stripped 3 bases from V and 1 base from J, with 10 bases between. The length of the CDR3 is 15 residues. Written as DNA, the CDR3 is TGTGCCAGCAGTGATGAAGAGGGGAGCAATCAGCCCCAGCATTTT. Translating it yields CASSDEEGSNQPQHF.

The table lists this clonotype with many counts. The genes are TRBV6-1 and TRBJ2-1; possible D gene TRBD2, 5 bases. Germline CDR1 and CDR2: MNHNS and SASEGT. Trimming stripped 7 bases from V and 5 bases from J, with 18 bases between. The CDR3 runs to 15 residues. The CDR3 loop is CASTPEVRWDNEQFF. The CDR3, as DNA: TGTGCCAGCACCCCGGAGGTCCGGTGGGACAATGAGCAGTTCTTC.